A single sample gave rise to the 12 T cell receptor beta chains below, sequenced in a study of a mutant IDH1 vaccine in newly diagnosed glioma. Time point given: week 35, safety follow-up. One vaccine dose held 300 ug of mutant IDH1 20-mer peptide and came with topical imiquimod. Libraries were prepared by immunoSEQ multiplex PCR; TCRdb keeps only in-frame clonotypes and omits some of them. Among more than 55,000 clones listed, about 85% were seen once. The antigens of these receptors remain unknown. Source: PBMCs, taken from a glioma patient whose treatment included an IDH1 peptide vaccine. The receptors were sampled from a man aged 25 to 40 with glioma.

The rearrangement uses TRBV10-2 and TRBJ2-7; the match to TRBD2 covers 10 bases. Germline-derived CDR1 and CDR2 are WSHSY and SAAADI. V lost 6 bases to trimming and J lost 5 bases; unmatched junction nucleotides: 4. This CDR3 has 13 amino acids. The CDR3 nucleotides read TGCGCCAGCAGGGGAGGACTAGCGGACGAGCAGTACTTC. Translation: CASRGGLADEQYF.

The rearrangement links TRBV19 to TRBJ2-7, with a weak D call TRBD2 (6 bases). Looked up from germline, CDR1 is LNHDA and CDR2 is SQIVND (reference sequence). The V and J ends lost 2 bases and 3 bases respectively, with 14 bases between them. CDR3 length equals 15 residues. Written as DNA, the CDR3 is TGTGCCAGTAGTATAACTAGCCAGGGAGACTACGAGCAGTACTTC. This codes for CASSITSQGDYEQYF.

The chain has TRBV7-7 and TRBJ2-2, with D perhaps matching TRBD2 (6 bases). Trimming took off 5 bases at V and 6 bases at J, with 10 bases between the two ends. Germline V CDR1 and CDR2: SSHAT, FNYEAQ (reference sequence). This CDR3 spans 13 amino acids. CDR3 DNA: TGTGCCAGCAGCACCGGGGGTCCCGGGGAGCTGTTTTTT. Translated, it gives CASSTGGPGELFF.

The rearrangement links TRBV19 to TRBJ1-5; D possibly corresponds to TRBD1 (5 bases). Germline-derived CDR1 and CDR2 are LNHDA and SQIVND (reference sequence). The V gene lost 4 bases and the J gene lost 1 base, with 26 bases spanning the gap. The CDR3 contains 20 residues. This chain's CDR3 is CASSTTLVGQNGLSNQPQHF. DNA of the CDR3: TGTGCCAGTAGTACGACGCTCGTGGGGCAGAACGGCCTAAGCAATCAGCCCCAGCATTTT.

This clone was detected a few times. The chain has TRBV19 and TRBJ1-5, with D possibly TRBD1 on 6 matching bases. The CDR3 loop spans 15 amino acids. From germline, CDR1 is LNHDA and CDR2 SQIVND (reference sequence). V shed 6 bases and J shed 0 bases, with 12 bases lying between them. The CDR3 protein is CASSRQEYSNQPQHF. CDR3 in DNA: TGTGCCAGTAGCCGACAGGAGTATAGCAATCAGCCCCAGCATTTT.

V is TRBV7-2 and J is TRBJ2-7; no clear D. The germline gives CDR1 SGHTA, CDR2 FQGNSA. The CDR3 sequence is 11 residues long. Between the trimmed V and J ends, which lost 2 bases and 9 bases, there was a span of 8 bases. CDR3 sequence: CASSLRSGQYF. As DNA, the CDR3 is TGTGCCAGCAGCTTAAGGTCTGGGCAGTACTTC.

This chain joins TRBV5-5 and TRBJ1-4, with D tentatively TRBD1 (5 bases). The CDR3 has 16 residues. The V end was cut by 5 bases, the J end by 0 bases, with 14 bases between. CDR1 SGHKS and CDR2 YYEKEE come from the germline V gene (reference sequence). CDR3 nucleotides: TGTGCCAGCAGTTACTCGACAGAGCCAACTAATGAAAAACTGTTTTTT. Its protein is CASSYSTEPTNEKLFF. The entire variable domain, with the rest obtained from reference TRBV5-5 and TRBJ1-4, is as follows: DAGVTQSPTHLIKTRGQQVTLRCSPISGHKSVSWYQQVLGQGPQFIFQYYEKEERGRGNFPDRFSARQFPNYSSELNVNALLLGDSALYLCASSYSTEPTNEKLFFGSGTQLSVL.

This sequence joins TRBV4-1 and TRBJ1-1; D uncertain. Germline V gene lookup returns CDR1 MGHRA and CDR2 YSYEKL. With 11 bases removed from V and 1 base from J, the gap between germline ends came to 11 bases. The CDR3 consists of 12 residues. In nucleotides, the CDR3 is TGCGCCGTAATAGGTGGGAACACTGAAGCTTTCTTT. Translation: CAVIGGNTEAFF.

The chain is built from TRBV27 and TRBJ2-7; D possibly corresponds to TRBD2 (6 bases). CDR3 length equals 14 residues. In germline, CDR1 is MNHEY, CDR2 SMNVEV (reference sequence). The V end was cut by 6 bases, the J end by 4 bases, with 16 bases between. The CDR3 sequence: CASRRRGNVYEQYF. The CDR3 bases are TGTGCCAGCAGGCGACGGGGGAACGTTTACGAGCAGTACTTC.

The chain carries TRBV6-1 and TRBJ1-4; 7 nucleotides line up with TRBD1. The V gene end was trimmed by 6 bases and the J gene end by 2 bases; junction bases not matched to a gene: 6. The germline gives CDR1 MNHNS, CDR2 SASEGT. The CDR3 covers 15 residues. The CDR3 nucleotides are TGTGCCAGCAGGAAAACAGGGGCCACTAATGAAAAACTGTTTTTT. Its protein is CASRKTGATNEKLFF.

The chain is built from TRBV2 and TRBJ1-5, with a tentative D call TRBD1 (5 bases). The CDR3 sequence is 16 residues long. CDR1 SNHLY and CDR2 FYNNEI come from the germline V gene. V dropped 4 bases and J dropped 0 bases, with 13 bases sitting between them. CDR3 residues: CASSARGTVSNQPQHF. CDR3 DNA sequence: TGTGCCAGCAGTGCGCGAGGGACCGTTAGCAATCAGCCCCAGCATTTT.

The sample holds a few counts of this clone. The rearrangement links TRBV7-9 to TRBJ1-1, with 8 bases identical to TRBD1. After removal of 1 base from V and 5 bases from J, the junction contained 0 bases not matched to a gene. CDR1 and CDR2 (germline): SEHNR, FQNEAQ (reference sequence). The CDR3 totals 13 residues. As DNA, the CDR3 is TGTGCCAGCAGCTTAGGACAGGGGACTGAAGCTTTCTTT. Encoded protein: CASSLGQGTEAFF.